The rows below give T cell receptor beta chains drawn from one sample of a study of T cell changes during pregnancy in multiple sclerosis. The protocol was immunoSEQ multiplex PCR, while the TCRdb copy is restricted to in-frame clones and leaves out a portion. The repertoire includes 50,000 to 75,000 clones, roughly 91% of them detected once, and 1% to 1.5% sits in the top ten. This specimen was peripheral blood, taken after pregnancy. These TCRs come from a female donor in good health, enrolled as a control in a pregnancy study. CDR3s include the opening cysteine and the closing phenylalanine or tryptophan. Size tells how often a clone was seen (once, few, many) or the class of an expanded clone, and some rows leave it out.

abundance,j_gene,v_gene,CDR3aa
-,TRBJ1-1,TRBV11-2,CASSLGTGDTEAFF
once,TRBJ1-1,TRBV2,CASSEDRGQNTEAFF
-,TRBJ2-3,TRBV7-8,CASSFSRVVDTQYF
-,TRBJ1-6,TRBV19,CASSIATSPPLHF
-,TRBJ2-5,TRBV11-1,CASSWETSQETQYF
-,TRBJ2-1,TRBV4-2,CASSPGGTSGEGQFF
-,TRBJ2-3,TRBV5-5,CASSSRDRDYDTQYF
-,TRBJ2-2,TRBV18,CASSPSSGGYRELFF
few,TRBJ1-6,TRBV27,CASKIDRGYSPLHF
-,TRBJ2-2,TRBV9,CASSSTSHGTGELFF
-,TRBJ2-2,TRBV2,CASSSTRVRAGELFF
-,TRBJ2-7,TRBV5-1,CASTPGQGHEQYF
-,TRBJ1-4,TRBV7-9,CASSLRGTNEKLFF
-,TRBJ1-2,TRBV30,CAWTDSRPYGYTF
-,TRBJ1-5,TRBV27,CASASRGVGQPQHF
-,TRBJ1-1,TRBV5-8,CASSFGVGAVTEAFF
-,TRBJ2-1,TRBV11-2,CASSYPRGRHNEQFF
-,TRBJ1-5,TRBV30,CAWSGGLGNQPQHF
-,TRBJ2-7,TRBV19,CATQSEGAAYEQYF
-,TRBJ2-5,TRBV18,CASSPPRGTQETQYF
-,TRBJ1-1,TRBV4-2,CASSPSQGMNTEAFF
once,TRBJ1-1,TRBV19,CASSISVNTEAFF
-,TRBJ1-3,TRBV30,CAWRQGAEGNTIYF
-,TRBJ2-7,TRBV10-3,CAISDSVGQGEPYEQYF
-,TRBJ1-6,TRBV11-3,CASSETGVSSPLHF
-,TRBJ2-7,TRBV30,CAWSVGTGAYEQYF
-,TRBJ2-7,TRBV19,CASTSTLQGPTYEQYF
-,TRBJ2-7,TRBV7-2,CATRDNSYEQYF
once,TRBJ2-2,TRBV6-1,CATAGGDTGELFF
-,TRBJ2-1,TRBV6-1,CASSELGTSSYNEQFF
-,TRBJ1-6,TRBV5-1,CASSLDGGDSPLHF
-,TRBJ1-1,TRBV30,CAWSVRHLGNTEAFF
-,TRBJ1-2,TRBV29-1,CSAPVLRGLSYGYTF
-,TRBJ2-1,TRBV10-3,CAISASGGTEGEQFF
-,TRBJ2-1,TRBV19,CASTFTGQSYNEQFF
-,TRBJ1-2,TRBV19,CASKQGNYGYAF
-,TRBJ2-7,TRBV6-4,CASSPTATSYEQYF
once,TRBJ2-3,TRBV7-2,CASSLYISGGATDTQYF
-,TRBJ1-2,TRBV6-1,CASSEAEKRTGSGYTF
-,TRBJ2-5,TRBV7-9,CATRTGVGETQYF
-,TRBJ1-5,TRBV6-6,CASSPGQSSNQPQHF
-,TRBJ2-5,TRBV5-6,CASSLPVQETQYF
-,TRBJ1-1,TRBV7-2,CASSLGGTGILLTEAFF
-,TRBJ2-1,TRBV5-1,CASSHTPKNAYNEQFF
-,TRBJ1-2,TRBV30,CAWNPGQGDGYTF